A single sample is the source of the 14 T cell receptor beta chains below, sequenced in a study of T-cell reconstitution after alpha-beta-depleted transplantation in children. The authors prepared the TCRbeta library with unique molecular identifiers. TCRdb ran MiXCR on the PCR reads and lists one entry per CDR3 protein. Counted here are some 500,000 distinct CDR3 sequences, about a sixth occurring once; the ten biggest clones make up 3.3%. The source material was PBMCs from the stem cell graft donor, sampled from the stem cell graft. The receptors come from a human donor who donated a stem cell graft to a child with acute lymphoblastic leukemia.

The CDR3 sequence: CASSFAGGYNEQFF. DNA for the CDR3: TGTGCCAGCAGTTTTGCGGGGGGGTACAATGAGCAGTTCTTC. V is TRBV12-3 or TRBV12-4 and J is TRBJ2-1, with 9 bases that match TRBD2. The CDR3 spans 14 residues. J gave up 4 bases and V 3 bases, and 1 base lay outside the gene matches.

This clonotype has only a few counts. This chain connects TRBV10-3 to TRBJ2-3, with 10 bases matching TRBD1. The CDR3 runs 16 residues. The germline gives CDR1 ENHRY, CDR2 SYGVKD. The V segment lost 4 bases and the J segment 2 bases; nucleotides outside the gene matches: 6. The CDR3 loop is CAISAGTGEFTDTQYF. The CDR3 DNA reads TGTGCCATCAGTGCAGGGACAGGGGAGTTCACAGATACGCAGTATTTT.

This clonotype has more than one count but fewer than ten. The chain has TRBV12-3 or TRBV12-4 and TRBJ2-5, with TRBD1 matching over 11 bases. Trimming cost V 6 bases and J 3 bases; bases outside gene matches: 6. The CDR3 spans 15 residues. The CDR3 is CASSPGTGGEETQYF. CDR3 coding DNA: TGTGCCAGCAGCCCCGGGACAGGGGGTGAAGAGACCCAGTACTTC.

There are a few counts of this clonotype. This chain joins TRBV21-1 and TRBJ1-1; TRBD1, the table's D call, was not compared with the DNA. TRBV21-1 counts as a pseudogene. This CDR3 is 17 amino acids long. The CDR3 here is CASSRGDRGEGNTEAFF. The CDR3 nucleotides are TGTGCCAGCAGCAGGGGGGACAGGGGGGAGGGGAACACTGAAGCTTTCTTT.

The rearrangement joins TRBV20-1 to TRBJ1-6; no firm D call. Germline assignment: CDR1 DFQATT and CDR2 SNEGSKA (reference sequence). CDR3 length: 17 amino acids. V was cut by 0 bases and J by 1 base, with 13 bases left in between. The CDR3 here is CSARETRWASYNSPLHF. CDR3 nucleotides: TGCAGTGCTAGAGAAACGAGATGGGCGTCCTATAATTCACCCCTCCACTTT.

Only a few counts were recorded for this clonotype. V usage is TRBV12-3 or TRBV12-4 and J usage is TRBJ2-1, with D unclear. The germline V and J ends were trimmed by 5 bases and 0 bases, with 17 bases remaining between them. The CDR3 contains 17 residues. The CDR3 DNA follows: TGTGCCAGCAGTCCGCAACCCAGAAAGAGCTCCTACAATGAGCAGTTCTTC. It codes for CASSPQPRKSSYNEQFF.

The V and J genes are TRBV7-2 and TRBJ1-1; 9 nucleotides match TRBD1. V shed 1 base and J 4 bases; nucleotides not matched to a gene: 7. Germline values: CDR1 SGHTA, CDR2 FQGNSA. The CDR3 loop spans 16 amino acids. The CDR3 reads CASSLDSGQGTTEAFF. The CDR3 DNA follows: TGTGCCAGCAGCTTAGACTCGGGACAGGGAACCACTGAAGCTTTCTTT.

A few counts support this clonotype. V is TRBV24-1 and J is TRBJ2-2, with 9 nucleotides matching TRBD1. Germline lookup yields CDR1 KGHDR and CDR2 SFDVKD. The CDR3 runs 16 residues. V dropped 7 bases and J dropped 1; count of bases not matched to a gene: 6. CDR3 in amino acids: CATREATGGNTGELFF. CDR3 sequence (DNA): TGTGCCACCAGAGAAGCGACAGGGGGGAACACCGGGGAGCTGTTTTTT.

The CDR3 spells CASSLRTPEQYF. DNA for the CDR3: TGTGCCAGCAGCCTCCGAACTCCCGAGCAGTACTTC. This sequence joins TRBV7-8 and TRBJ2-7; D remains unclear. Germline V gene data show CDR1 as SGHVS and CDR2 as FQNEAQ. This CDR3 contains 12 residues. V was pared by 5 bases and J by 6 bases, with 11 bases between.

This clonotype was detected only a few times. The gene calls are TRBV19 and TRBJ2-1; D uncertain. The CDR3 extends over 13 amino acids. From germline, CDR1 is LNHDA and CDR2 SQIVND (reference sequence). V lost 3 bases, J lost 6 bases, and 9 bases lay in between. The CDR3 is CASSIDVGNEQFF. Here the CDR3 DNA reads TGTGCCAGTAGTATCGATGTCGGCAATGAGCAGTTCTTC. Full variable domain (missing parts from reference TRBV19 and TRBJ2-1): DGGITQSPKYLFRKEGQNVTLSCEQNLNHDAMYWYRQDPGQGLRLIYYSQIVNDFQKGDIAEGYSVSREKKESFPLTVTSAQKNPTAFYLCASSIDVGNEQFFGPGTRLTVL.

The V gene is TRBV25-1, the J gene TRBJ1-4; 8 bases match TRBD1. The CDR3 loop spans 16 amino acids. The germline CDR1 and CDR2 sequences are MGHDK and SYGVNS. After removal of 4 bases from V and 1 base from J, the junction contained 5 bases not matched to a gene. CDR3 bases: TGTGCCAGCAGTGCCGACAGGGGATTAACTAATGAAAAACTGTTTTTT. Its protein product is CASSADRGLTNEKLFF.

This clonotype came up a few times. The V and J genes are TRBV7-3 and TRBJ2-1, with 15 bases that match TRBD2. This CDR3 is 20 amino acids long. J was trimmed by 6 bases and V by 3 bases; bases with no gene match: 15. From germline, CDR1 is SGHTA and CDR2 FQGTGA. CDR3 region: CASSFKWTSGRARNINEQFF. The DNA of the CDR3 is TGTGCCAGCAGCTTTAAATGGACTAGCGGGAGGGCCAGGAACATCAATGAGCAGTTCTTC. Full variable domain (outside the CDR3, taken from reference TRBV7-3 and TRBJ2-1): GAGVSQTPSNKVTEKGKYVELRCDPISGHTALYWYRQSLGQGPEFLIYFQGTGAADDSGLPNDRFFAVRPEGSVSTLKIQRTERGDSAVYLCASSFKWTSGRARNINEQFFGPGTRLTVL.

This clonotype came up a few times. The CDR3 loop reads CASSLGQGSKNIQYF. The CDR3 region has the DNA TGTGCCAGCAGTCTCGGACAGGGGTCCAAAAACATTCAGTACTTC. V and J are TRBV6-1 and TRBJ2-4; 9 nucleotides align to TRBD1. In germline, CDR1 is MNHNS, CDR2 SASEGT. The length of the CDR3 is 15 residues. V shed 5 bases and J 2 bases; nucleotides not matched to a gene: 4.

This clonotype appeared a few times. This rearrangement joins TRBV14 to TRBJ2-7, with D hard to call. Trimming left V 1 base short and J 2 bases short, with 18 bases between. The CDR3 is made up of 17 amino acids. In germline, CDR1 is SGHDN, CDR2 FVKESK. DNA of the CDR3: TGTGCCAGCAGCCAAGGAGGATTCCCCTATTTTACCTACGAGCAGTACTTC. Its protein product is CASSQGGFPYFTYEQYF.